This TCR beta chain was documented in a study of blood T cells in healthy people across ages. The CDR3 is made up of 15 amino acids. The germline V gene encodes CDR1 SQVTM and CDR2 ANQGSEA. The V segment lost 2 bases and the J segment 1 base; nucleotides outside the gene matches: 6. Next came a second PCR, run for roughly 7 to 12 cycles, which used a sample-barcoded 5' primer along with a J-beta primer mix. One entry per CDR3 protein, called by TCRdb with MiXCR from the 5' RACE reads. This sample yields around 1.5 million distinct CDR3 sequences, of which approximately 38% are seen a single time; 7.9% belongs to the top ten.

This sequence originates from a woman aged 18-29 years in good health. Sequencing used blood. This chain connects TRBV29-1 to TRBJ2-7, with 9 bases fitting TRBD1. CDR3 in DNA: TGCAGCGTTGAACTAGACAGGGGGTTTTCCTACGAGCAGTACTTC. This encodes CSVELDRGFSYEQYF.